This T cell receptor beta chain was documented in a study of blood T cell repertoires in COVID-19. Study information: Donors in the United States, Italy and Spain gave samples during acute or convalescent COVID-19. Sample material is recorded as cDNA or gDNA derived from T cells, B-cell-depleted T cells, or PBMCs.

Participants were placed into cohorts based on the clinical history they reported. Original processing notes: From reference gene primer amplification, estimates of nucleated cell counts were derived. Sequenced by immunoSEQ multiplex PCR; TCRdb stores in-frame clones only, minus some. Clonal size and the V and J genes are those of that table, whereas D and trimming came from the DNA. This sample has 250,000 to 300,000 clones, with 80% to 90% found just once. This receptor was identified in a woman between 45 and 65 years old who had recovered from COVID-19. Sequences were obtained from PBMCs or T cells enriched from blood (not recorded which).

For the CDR3, the DNA is TGTGCCAGTAGTTTGAGCTACCCGCGGGATACGCAGTATTTT. It codes for CASSLSYPRDTQYF. The chain recombines TRBV19 with TRBJ2-3; D remains ambiguous. Deletions cut 5 bases from V and 6 bases from J, with 15 bases between. CDR3 length: 14 residues. Per the germline V gene, CDR1 is LNHDA and CDR2 is SQIVND (reference sequence). Filled out from reference TRBV19 and TRBJ2-3, the complete variable domain reads DGGITQSPKYLFRKEGQNVTLSCEQNLNHDAMYWYRQDPGQGLRLIYYSQIVNDFQKGDIAEGYSVSREKKESFPLTVTSAQKNPTAFYLCASSLSYPRDTQYFGPGTRLTVL.